The entry that follows covers one T cell receptor beta chain sequence. Its antigen is as yet unknown. The sample comes from a study of CD8+CD57+ T cells in acquired aplastic anemia. Study-wide points: In common between the patients and the controls were around 29 CD8+ CDR3 sequences.

The template used for profiling TCR beta VDJ and CDR3 was genomic DNA. A single record per CDR3 protein comes from TCRdb applying MiXCR to the reads. The sample yields under 200,000 distinct CDR3 sequences, approximately 40% seen once. Germline V gene lookup returns CDR1 MDHEN and CDR2 SYDVKM. V was clipped by 6 bases and J by 10 bases, with 27 bases between them. This CDR3 comprises 17 residues. The receptor was derived from a human donor in good health. Input material: sorted CD4+, CD8+, or CD8+CD57+ T cells (not recorded which) from PBMCs. The chain uses TRBV28 and TRBJ1-4; possibly TRBD1 for D (5 bases). The CDR3 bases are TGTGCCAGCAGAAGCCCTGGCGGGACGGCGATTGGCGTAAAACTGTTTTTT. Its protein is CASRSPGGTAIGVKLFF.